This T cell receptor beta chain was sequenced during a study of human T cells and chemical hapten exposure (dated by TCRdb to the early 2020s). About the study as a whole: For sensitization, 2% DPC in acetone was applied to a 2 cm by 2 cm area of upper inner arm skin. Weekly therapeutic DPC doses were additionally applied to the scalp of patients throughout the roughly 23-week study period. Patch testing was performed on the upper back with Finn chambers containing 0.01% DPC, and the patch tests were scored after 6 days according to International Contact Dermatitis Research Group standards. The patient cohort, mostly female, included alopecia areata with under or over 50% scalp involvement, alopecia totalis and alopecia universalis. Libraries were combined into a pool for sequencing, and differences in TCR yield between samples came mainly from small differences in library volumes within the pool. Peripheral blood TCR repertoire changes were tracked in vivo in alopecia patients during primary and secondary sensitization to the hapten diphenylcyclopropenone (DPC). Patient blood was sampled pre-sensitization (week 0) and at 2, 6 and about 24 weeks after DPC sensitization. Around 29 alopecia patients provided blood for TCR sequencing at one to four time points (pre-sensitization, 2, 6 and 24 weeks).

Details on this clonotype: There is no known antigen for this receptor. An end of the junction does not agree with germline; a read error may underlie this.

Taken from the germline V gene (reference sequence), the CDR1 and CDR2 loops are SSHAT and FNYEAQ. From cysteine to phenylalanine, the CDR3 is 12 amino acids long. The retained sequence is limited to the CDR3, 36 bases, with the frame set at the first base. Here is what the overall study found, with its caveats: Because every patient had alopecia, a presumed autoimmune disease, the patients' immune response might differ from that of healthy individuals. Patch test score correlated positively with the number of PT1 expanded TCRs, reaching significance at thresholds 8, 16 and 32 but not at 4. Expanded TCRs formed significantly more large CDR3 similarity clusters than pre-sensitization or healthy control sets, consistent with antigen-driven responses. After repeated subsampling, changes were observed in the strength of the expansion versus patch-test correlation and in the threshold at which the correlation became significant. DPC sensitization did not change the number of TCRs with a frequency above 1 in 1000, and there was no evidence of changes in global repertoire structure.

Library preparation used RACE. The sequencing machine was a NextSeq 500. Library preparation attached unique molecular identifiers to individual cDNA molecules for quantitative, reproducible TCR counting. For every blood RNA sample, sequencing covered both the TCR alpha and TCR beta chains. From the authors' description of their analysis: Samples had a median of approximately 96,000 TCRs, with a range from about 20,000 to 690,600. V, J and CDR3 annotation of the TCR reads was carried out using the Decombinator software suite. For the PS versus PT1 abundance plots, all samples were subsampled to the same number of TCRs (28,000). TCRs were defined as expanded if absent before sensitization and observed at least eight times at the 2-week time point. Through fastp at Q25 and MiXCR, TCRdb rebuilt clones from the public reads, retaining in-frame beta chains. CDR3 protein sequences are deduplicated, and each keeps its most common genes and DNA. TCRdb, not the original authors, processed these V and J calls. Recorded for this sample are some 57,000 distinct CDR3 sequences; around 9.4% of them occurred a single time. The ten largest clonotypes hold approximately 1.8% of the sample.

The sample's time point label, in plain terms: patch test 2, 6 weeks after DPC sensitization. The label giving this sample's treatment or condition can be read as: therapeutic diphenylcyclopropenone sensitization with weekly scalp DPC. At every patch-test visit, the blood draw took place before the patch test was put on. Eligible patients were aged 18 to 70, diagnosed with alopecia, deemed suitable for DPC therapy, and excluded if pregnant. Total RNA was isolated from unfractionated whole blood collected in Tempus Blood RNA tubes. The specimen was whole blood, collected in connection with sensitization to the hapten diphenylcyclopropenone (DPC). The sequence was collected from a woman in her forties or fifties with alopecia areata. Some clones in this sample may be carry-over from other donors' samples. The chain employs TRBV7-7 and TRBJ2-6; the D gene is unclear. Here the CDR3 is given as CASSFANSPLTF. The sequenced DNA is TGTGCTAGCAGCTTTGCCAATTCTCCGTTGACTTTC.